The 2 T cell receptor beta chains in this list originate from one sample, sequenced in a study of tumor-infiltrating lymphocytes in primary liver carcinoma. Researchers generated TCR beta cDNA from about 450 ng of total RNA, relying on a constant-region primer. ARM-PCR was slightly modified, and three nested multiplex PCR rounds with it gave rise to the TCR beta libraries. The opening two PCR rounds, ten to eleven cycles each, paired TRBV1-TRBV30 forward primers with a C-beta reverse primer. A single record per CDR3 protein comes from TCRdb applying MiXCR to the multiplex PCR reads. The sample contains 150,000 to 200,000 distinct CDR3 sequences, over 45% of which appear only once. Extraction also yielded germline DNA, while blood RNA was obtained from unsorted whole blood. The sequenced sample consisted of peripheral blood. These receptors originate from a man in his forties with primary liver carcinoma and hepatitis B virus infection.

This clonotype was observed a handful of times. This chain connects TRBV7-9 to TRBJ1-4; TRBD1 is a possible D gene (5 bases). V was shortened by 1 base and J by 8 bases, with 14 bases between the two germline ends. The CDR3 is made up of 15 amino acids. Germline assignment: CDR1 SEHNR and CDR2 FQNEAQ (reference sequence). In DNA form, the CDR3 reads TGTGCCAGCAGCTTAGGCGGGGTCCGGGGCGAAAAACTGTTTTTT. It is translated as CASSLGGVRGEKLFF.

Points on this clonotype: Its ends do not fully match the called genes, so a read error is possible. The chain uses TRBV5-4 and TRBJ1-1, with TRBD1 matching over 9 bases. Germline CDR1 reads SGHNT; CDR2 reads YYREEE (reference sequence). The CDR3 extends over 16 amino acids. The CDR3 loop reads CASSLGDRGFNTEAFF. As DNA, the CDR3 is TGCGCCAGCAGCTTGGGAGACAGGGGGTTTAACACTGAAGCTTTCTTT.